These 10 T cell receptor beta chains came from one sample sequenced in a study of blood T cell repertoires in COVID-19. The assay was immunoSEQ multiplex PCR, and TCRdb's table has in-frame clones only and misses some. This sample carries fewer than 300,000 clones, just over 90% of them seen once, and the ten largest clones take around 2.2%. The sequencing input was peripheral blood. These TCRs come from a woman aged 30 to 39 with COVID-19, enrolled during active disease.

The chain recombines TRBV5-1 with TRBJ2-5, with 7 bases aligning to TRBD1. Germline V gives CDR1 SGHRS, CDR2 YFSETQ. The CDR3 contains 16 residues. J gave up 5 bases and V 0 bases, and 10 bases lay outside the gene matches. The CDR3 region has the DNA TGCGCCAGCAGCTTGGTAGGCAGGGGGACGGGGGAGACCCAGTACTTC. Translation: CASSLVGRGTGETQYF. The full variable domain, with the rest looked up from reference TRBV5-1 and TRBJ2-5, is KAGVTQTPRYLIKTRGQQVTLSCSPISGHRSVSWYQQTPGQGLQFLFEYFSETQRNKGNFPGRFSGRQFSNSRSEMNVSTLELGDSALYLCASSLVGRGTGETQYFGPGTRLLVL.

The chain links TRBV21-1 to TRBJ2-3; the listed D gene, TRBD1, was not tested against the DNA. TRBV21-1 is an annotated pseudogene. The CDR3 is 15 amino acids. CDR3 coding DNA: TGTGCCAGCAGCAAACGGGGACAGAGCACAGATACGCAGTATTTT. The encoded protein is CASSKRGQSTDTQYF.

This clone has only one observation. This chain uses TRBV5-1 with TRBJ2-7; unclear D gene. Trimming took 2 bases from V and 2 from J, leaving 8 bases between them. The V gene's germline CDR1 is SGHRS and CDR2 YFSETQ. CDR3 length: 13 amino acids. CDR3 bases: TGCGCCAGCAGCTTTGAGACAACCTACGAGCAGTACTTC. It is translated as CASSFETTYEQYF.

This rearrangement joins TRBV15 to TRBJ2-7, with TRBD2 identical over 7 bases. The CDR3 spans 16 residues. CDR1 LNHNV and CDR2 YYDKDF come from the germline V gene (reference sequence). V gave up 4 bases and J gave up 2 bases; unmatched junction bases: 11. Written as DNA, the CDR3 is TGTGCCACCAGCAATCCCCCTAGCGGAGGAACCTACGAGCAGTACTTC. Translating it yields CATSNPPSGGTYEQYF.

The chain carries TRBV4-1 and TRBJ1-5; D unresolved. V lost 0 bases to trimming and J lost 5 bases, with 8 bases between them. The CDR3 runs 14 residues. CDR1 MGHRA and CDR2 YSYEKL come from the germline V gene. The CDR3 protein is CASSQEPRDQPQHF. The CDR3 DNA reads TGCGCCAGCAGCCAAGAACCCCGGGATCAGCCCCAGCATTTT.

Notes on this clone: The same CDR3 is also encoded by other DNA sequences in this sample. The V and J genes are TRBV3-1 (or the pseudogene TRBV3-2) and TRBJ1-2; D not certain. The CDR3 loop spans 12 amino acids. V lost 1 base to trimming and J lost 5 bases, with 5 bases between them. From germline, CDR1 is LGHDT and CDR2 YNNKEL (reference sequence). Written as DNA, the CDR3 is TGTGCCAGCAGCCAAGTGTCTTATGGCTACACCTTC. Translated, it gives CASSQVSYGYTF.

The chain combines TRBV28 with TRBJ2-4; D remains ambiguous. V was shortened by 5 bases and J by 2 bases, with 10 bases between the two germline ends. Germline V gene lookup returns CDR1 MDHEN and CDR2 SYDVKM. CDR3 length: 14 amino acids. CDR3 bases: TGTGCCAGCAGTGGCAGTCTTTCCAAAAACATTCAGTACTTC. Its translation is CASSGSLSKNIQYF.

CDR3: CASSGQRNTEAFF. DNA for the CDR3: TGTGCCAGCTCTGGACAGAGGAACACTGAAGCTTTCTTT. V usage is TRBV18 and J usage is TRBJ1-1; perhaps TRBD1 as D (6 bases). Germline CDR1 is KGHSH and CDR2 is LQKENI. V was trimmed by 6 bases and J by 1 base, leaving 9 bases between them. The CDR3 covers 13 residues.

This clone was found once. The V and J genes are TRBV29-1 and TRBJ1-1; perhaps TRBD1 as D (5 bases). From germline, CDR1 is SQVTM and CDR2 ANQGSEA. The CDR3 runs 12 residues. The V end was cut by 6 bases, the J end by 1 base, with 9 bases between. CDR3 coding DNA: TGCAGCGTGCGGGGCGGGAACACTGAAGCTTTCTTT. Its protein is CSVRGGNTEAFF.

The chain carries TRBV5-6 and TRBJ1-2, with a weak D call TRBD1 (6 bases). The CDR3 covers 13 residues. Trimming removed 1 base at V and 11 bases at J, with 15 bases between. The germline CDR1 and CDR2 sequences are SGHDT and YYEEEE. The CDR3 bases are TGTGCCAGCAGCTTGTTACAGGGTTGGGGATACACCTTC. It codes for CASSLLQGWGYTF.